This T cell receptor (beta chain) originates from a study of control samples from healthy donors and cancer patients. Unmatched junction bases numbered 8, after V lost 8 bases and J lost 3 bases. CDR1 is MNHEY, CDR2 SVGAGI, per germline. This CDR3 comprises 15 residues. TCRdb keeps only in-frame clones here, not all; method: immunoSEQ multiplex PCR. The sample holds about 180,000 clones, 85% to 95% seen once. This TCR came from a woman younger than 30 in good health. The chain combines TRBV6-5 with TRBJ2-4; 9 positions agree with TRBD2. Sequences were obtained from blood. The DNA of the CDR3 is TGTGCCAGCTCCCGAATGACTAGCGGCAAAAACATTCAGTACTTC. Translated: CASSRMTSGKNIQYF.